These 3 T cell receptor beta chains were all obtained from the same sample, sequenced in a study of T cells after yellow fever vaccination. TCRdb re-called the 5' RACE reads through MiXCR, storing one row per CDR3 protein. This sample yields some 160,000 distinct CDR3 sequences, of which around 9% are seen a single time; approximately 35% belongs to the top ten. This sample comprised CD8+ T cells sorted from PBMCs, obtained 45 days after the yellow fever booster vaccination. Receptors were obtained from a young man who received the YFV17D yellow fever vaccine.

This clonotype was picked up a small number of times. The chain links TRBV7-2 to TRBJ2-1; no reliable D call. The CDR3 consists of 12 residues. V was trimmed by 5 bases and J by 7 bases, leaving 9 bases between them. CDR1 is SGHTA and CDR2 is FQGNSA in the germline V gene. DNA for the CDR3: TGTGCCAGCAGCCCTCGTAGAAATGAGCAGTTCTTC. Residues: CASSPRRNEQFF.

The chain uses TRBV7-6 and TRBJ2-7; D gene unclear. In germline, CDR1 is SGHVS, CDR2 FNYEAQ. Trimming cost V 1 base and J 3 bases, with 13 bases left between them. The CDR3 length is 15 residues. DNA of the CDR3: TGTGCCAGCAGCTTAGAAAGAGACGGCTTCTACGAGCAGTACTTC. Its translation: CASSLERDGFYEQYF.

CDR3 sequence (DNA): TGCAGTGCTAGACTGAGAAACACAGATACGCAGTATTTT. This sequence encodes CSARLRNTDTQYF. The chain joins TRBV20-1 to TRBJ2-3; D uncertain. This CDR3 contains 13 residues. The germline V gene encodes CDR1 DFQATT and CDR2 SNEGSKA (reference sequence). V was shortened by 2 bases and J by 2 bases, with 8 bases between the two germline ends.